The subject of this entry is one T cell receptor (beta chain). The target antigen is unknown. CDR1 and CDR2 from the germline V gene are MDHEN and SYDVKM. V lost 10 bases to trimming and J lost 2 bases, with 19 bases between them. The CDR3 is 15 residues long. This sample is part of a study of shared clonotypes between healthy human individuals. Only in-frame clones appear in the TCRdb table, and some are missing; sequencing was by immunoSEQ multiplex PCR. This sample yields around 1,900,000 clones, of which just under 95% are seen a single time; under 2% belongs to the top ten. The naive CD8 subset, CD45RO-negative cells positively selected for CCR7, excluded terminally differentiated effector memory CD45RA+ cells. Each donor was a Caucasian adult residing in Nashville, Tennessee. Study-wide findings and caveats: Non-shared clonotypes showed lower generation probabilities than clonotypes common to all four donors.

The sequenced sample consisted of naive CD8+ T cells from PBMCs. The V gene is TRBV28, the J gene TRBJ2-3; no firm D call. The clonotype comes from a man aged 18 to 29 in good health. Some clones in this sample may be carry-over from other donors' samples. CDR3 loop: CAISGYGSITDTQYF. The CDR3 bases are TGTGCCATTTCGGGCTACGGCTCAATCACAGATACGCAGTATTTT.